This T cell receptor beta chain was sequenced in a study of cytomegalovirus exposure and HLA in healthy donors. Germline V gene sequence: CDR1 MGHRA, CDR2 YSYEKL. The CDR3 covers 13 residues. The ends were cut back, 1 base at V and 8 bases at J, with 8 bases in the middle. The study ran its PCR with 60 Vbeta and 13 Jbeta primers. Libraries were prepared by immunoSEQ multiplex PCR; TCRdb keeps only in-frame clonotypes and omits some of them. The sample includes 200,000 to 250,000 clones, roughly 68% of them seen just once. The TCR comes from a man in his forties in good health and CMV-seropositive. Sequencing used PBMCs. The genes are TRBV4-1 and TRBJ1-4; D gene unclear. The CDR3 coding sequence is TGCGCCAGCAGCCAAGGCCCACTAGAAAAACTGTTTTTT. Translated: CASSQGPLEKLFF.